The present T cell receptor beta chain was sequenced within a study of blood T cell repertoires in COVID-19. At the level of the study: The United States, Italy and Spain supplied acute and convalescent COVID-19 samples. T cells, B-cell-depleted T cells, or PBMCs supplied cDNA or gDNA.

As handled by the study authors: Reference gene primers were amplified, and this amplification served to estimate nucleated cell counts. Generated by immunoSEQ multiplex PCR, the TCRdb table keeps only in-frame clones and is missing some. D and trimming were read from the DNA, whereas the V and J calls and clone size are those reported in that table. The table shows 200,000 to 250,000 clones, with about nine tenths occurring only once. Only a few counts were recorded for this clone. Germline V gene data show CDR1 as SGHNT and CDR2 as YENEEA. Trimming stripped 1 base from V and 4 bases from J, with 13 bases between. The CDR3 extends over 15 amino acids.

The receptor comes from a man aged 60 to 75 with acute or convalescent COVID-19. Sequencing used peripheral blood. This rearrangement joins TRBV11-3 to TRBJ1-2; TRBD1 is a possible D gene (6 bases). The CDR3 is CASSLAGDITYGYTF. CDR3 nucleotide sequence: TGTGCCAGCAGCTTAGCCGGGGACATCACCTATGGCTACACCTTC.